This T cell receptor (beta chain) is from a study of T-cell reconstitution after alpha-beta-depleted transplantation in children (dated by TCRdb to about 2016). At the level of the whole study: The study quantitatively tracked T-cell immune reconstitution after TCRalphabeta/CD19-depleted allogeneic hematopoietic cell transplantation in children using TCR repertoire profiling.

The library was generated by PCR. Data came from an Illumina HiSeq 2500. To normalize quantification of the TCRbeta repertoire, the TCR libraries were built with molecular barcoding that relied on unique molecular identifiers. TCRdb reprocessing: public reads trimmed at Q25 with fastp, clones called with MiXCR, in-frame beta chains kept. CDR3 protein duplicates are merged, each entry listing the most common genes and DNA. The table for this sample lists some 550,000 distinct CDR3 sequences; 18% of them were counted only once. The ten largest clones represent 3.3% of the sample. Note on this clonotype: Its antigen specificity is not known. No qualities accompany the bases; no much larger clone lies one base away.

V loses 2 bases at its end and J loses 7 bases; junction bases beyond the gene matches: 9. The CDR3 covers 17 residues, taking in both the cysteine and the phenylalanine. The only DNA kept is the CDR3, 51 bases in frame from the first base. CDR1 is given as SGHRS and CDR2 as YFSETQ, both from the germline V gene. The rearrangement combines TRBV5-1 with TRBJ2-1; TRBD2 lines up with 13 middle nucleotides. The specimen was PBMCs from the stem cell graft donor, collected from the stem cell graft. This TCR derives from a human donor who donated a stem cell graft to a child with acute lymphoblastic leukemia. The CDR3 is CASSFYPGLAGWNEQFF. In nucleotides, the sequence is TGCGCCAGCAGCTTTTACCCGGGACTAGCGGGATGGAATGAGCAGTTCTTC. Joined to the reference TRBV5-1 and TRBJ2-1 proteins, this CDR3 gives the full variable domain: KAGVTQTPRYLIKTRGQQVTLSCSPISGHRSVSWYQQTPGQGLQFLFEYFSETQRNKGNFPGRFSGRQFSNSRSEMNVSTLELGDSALYLCASSFYPGLAGWNEQFFGPGTRLTVL.